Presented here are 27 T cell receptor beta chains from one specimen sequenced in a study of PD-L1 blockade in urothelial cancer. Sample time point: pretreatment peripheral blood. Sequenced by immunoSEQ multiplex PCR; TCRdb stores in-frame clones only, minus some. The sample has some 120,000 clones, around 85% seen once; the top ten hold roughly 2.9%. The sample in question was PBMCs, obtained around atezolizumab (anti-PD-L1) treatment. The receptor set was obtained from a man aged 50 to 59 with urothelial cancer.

The CDR3 DNA sequence: TGTGCCAGCTCACGGGGAGTTCTCGAGCAGTACTTC. Translated, it gives CASSRGVLEQYF. The chain combines TRBV18 with TRBJ2-7, with TRBD2 as a possible D gene (5 bases). This CDR3 contains 12 residues. The V and J ends lost 4 bases and 6 bases respectively, with 10 bases between them. CDR1 is KGHSH and CDR2 is LQKENI in the germline V gene. The variable domain in full, with the rest retrieved from reference TRBV18 and TRBJ2-7, is NAGVMQNPRHLVRRRGQEARLRCSPMKGHSHVYWYRQLPEEGLKFMVYLQKENIIDESGMPKERFSAEFPKEGPSILRIQQVVRGDSAAYFCASSRGVLEQYFGPGTRLTVT.

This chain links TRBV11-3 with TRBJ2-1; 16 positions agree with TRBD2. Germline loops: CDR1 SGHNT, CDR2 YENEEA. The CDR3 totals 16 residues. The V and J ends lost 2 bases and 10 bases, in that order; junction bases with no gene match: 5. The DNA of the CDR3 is TGTGCCAGCAGCTTAAAGGGGACTAGCGGGAGGGTCGAGCAGTTCTTC. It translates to CASSLKGTSGRVEQFF.

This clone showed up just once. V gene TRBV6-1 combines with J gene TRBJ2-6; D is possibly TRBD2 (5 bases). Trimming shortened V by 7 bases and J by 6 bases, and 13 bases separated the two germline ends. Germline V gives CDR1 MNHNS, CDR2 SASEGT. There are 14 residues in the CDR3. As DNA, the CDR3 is TGTGCCAGCAACTTGGGAGAAACGGCCAACGTCCTGACTTTC. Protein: CASNLGETANVLTF.

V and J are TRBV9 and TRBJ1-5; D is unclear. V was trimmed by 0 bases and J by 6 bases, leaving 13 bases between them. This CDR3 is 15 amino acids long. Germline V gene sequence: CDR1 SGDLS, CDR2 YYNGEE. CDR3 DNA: TGTGCCAGCAGCGTAGCCCCGGACGGGGTTCAGCCCCAGCATTTT. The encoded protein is CASSVAPDGVQPQHF.

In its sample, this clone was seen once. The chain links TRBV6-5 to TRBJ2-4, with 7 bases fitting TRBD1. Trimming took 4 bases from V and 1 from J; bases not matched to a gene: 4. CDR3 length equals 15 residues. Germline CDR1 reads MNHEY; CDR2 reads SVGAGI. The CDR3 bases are TGTGCCAGCAGTTTAGGGGGCCCCGCCAAAAACATTCAGTACTTC. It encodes CASSLGGPAKNIQYF.

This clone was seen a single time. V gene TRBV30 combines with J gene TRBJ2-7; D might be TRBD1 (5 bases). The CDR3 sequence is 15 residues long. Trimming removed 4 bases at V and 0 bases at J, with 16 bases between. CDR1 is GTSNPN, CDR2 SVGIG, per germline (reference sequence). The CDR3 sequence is CAWTTAGRISYEQYF. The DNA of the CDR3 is TGTGCCTGGACTACGGCAGGGCGAATCTCCTACGAGCAGTACTTC.

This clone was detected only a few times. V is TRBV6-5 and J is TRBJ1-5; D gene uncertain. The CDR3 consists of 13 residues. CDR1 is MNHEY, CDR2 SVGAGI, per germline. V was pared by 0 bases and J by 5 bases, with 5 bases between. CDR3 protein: CASSYSDYQPQHF. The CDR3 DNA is TGTGCCAGCAGTTACTCGGACTATCAGCCCCAGCATTTT.

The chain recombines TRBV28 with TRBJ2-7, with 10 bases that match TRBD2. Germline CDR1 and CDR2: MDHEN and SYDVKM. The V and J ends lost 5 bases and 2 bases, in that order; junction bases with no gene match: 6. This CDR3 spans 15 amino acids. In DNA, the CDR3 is TGTGCCAGCAGTACTCACCTAGCGGGAGCCTACGAGCAGTACTTC. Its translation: CASSTHLAGAYEQYF.

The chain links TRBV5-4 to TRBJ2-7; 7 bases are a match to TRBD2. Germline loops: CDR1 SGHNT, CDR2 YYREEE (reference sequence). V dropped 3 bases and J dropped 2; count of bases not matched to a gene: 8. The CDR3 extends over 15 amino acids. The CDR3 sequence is CASSSTGRGTYEQYF. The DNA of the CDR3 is TGTGCCAGCAGCTCTACCGGGCGGGGGACCTACGAGCAGTACTTC. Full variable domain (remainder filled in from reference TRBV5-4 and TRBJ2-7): ETGVTQSPTHLIKTRGQQVTLRCSSQSGHNTVSWYQQALGQGPQFIFQYYREEENGRGNFPPRFSGLQFPNYSSELNVNALELDDSALYLCASSSTGRGTYEQYFGPGTRLTVT.

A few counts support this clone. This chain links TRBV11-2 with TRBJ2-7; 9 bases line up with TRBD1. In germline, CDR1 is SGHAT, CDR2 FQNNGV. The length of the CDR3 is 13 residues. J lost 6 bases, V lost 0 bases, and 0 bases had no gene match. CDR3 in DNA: TGTGCCAGCAGCTTAGAGACAGGGGGCGAGCAGTACTTC. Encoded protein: CASSLETGGEQYF.

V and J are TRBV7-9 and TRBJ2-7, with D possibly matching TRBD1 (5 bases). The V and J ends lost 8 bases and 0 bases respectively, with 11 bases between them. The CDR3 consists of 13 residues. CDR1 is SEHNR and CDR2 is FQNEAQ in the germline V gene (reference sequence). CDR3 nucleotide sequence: TGTGCCAGCGTAGACAGCGACTCCTACGAGCAGTACTTC. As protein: CASVDSDSYEQYF.

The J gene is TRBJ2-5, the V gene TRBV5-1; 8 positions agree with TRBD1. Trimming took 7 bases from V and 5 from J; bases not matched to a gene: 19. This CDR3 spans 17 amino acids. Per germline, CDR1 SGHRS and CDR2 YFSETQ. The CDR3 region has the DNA TGCGCCAGCCGTCCCGGGACAGGTACGGGAGTCCGGGAGACCCAGTACTTC. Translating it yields CASRPGTGTGVRETQYF.

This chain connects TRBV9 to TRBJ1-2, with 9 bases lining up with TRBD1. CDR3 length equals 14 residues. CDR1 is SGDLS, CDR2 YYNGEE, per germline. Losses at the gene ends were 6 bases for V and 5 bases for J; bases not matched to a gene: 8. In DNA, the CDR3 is TGTGCCAGCACCGAAGGACAGGGGCCATATGGCTACACCTTC. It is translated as CASTEGQGPYGYTF.

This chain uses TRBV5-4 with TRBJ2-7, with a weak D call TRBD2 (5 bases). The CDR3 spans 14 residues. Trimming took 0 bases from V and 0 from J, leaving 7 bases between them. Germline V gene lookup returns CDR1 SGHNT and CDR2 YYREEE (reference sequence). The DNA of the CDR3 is TGTGCCAGCAGCTTGGCCGGACTCTCCTACGAGCAGTACTTC. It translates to CASSLAGLSYEQYF.

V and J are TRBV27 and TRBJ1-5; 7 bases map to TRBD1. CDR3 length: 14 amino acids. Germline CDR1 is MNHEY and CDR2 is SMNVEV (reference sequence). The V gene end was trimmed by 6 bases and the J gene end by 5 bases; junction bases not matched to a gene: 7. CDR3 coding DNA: TGTGCCAGCAGCCCTTACAGGGGAGATCAGCCCCAGCATTTT. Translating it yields CASSPYRGDQPQHF.

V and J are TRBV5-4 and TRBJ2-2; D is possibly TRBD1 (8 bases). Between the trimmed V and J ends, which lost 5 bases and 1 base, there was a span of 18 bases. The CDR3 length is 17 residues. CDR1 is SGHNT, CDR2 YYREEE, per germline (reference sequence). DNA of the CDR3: TGTGCCAGCAGGCCCCTGGGAGGGACAGGGAACACCGGGGAGCTGTTTTTT. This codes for CASRPLGGTGNTGELFF. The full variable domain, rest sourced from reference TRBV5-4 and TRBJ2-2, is ETGVTQSPTHLIKTRGQQVTLRCSSQSGHNTVSWYQQALGQGPQFIFQYYREEENGRGNFPPRFSGLQFPNYSSELNVNALELDDSALYLCASRPLGGTGNTGELFFGEGSRLTVL.

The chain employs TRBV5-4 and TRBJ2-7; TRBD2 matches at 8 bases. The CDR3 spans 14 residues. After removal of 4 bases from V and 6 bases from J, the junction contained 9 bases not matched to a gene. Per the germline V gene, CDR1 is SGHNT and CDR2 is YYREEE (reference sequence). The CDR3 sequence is CASSPGGGRTEQYF. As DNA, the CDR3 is TGTGCCAGCAGCCCCGGGGGGGGTCGGACCGAGCAGTACTTC.

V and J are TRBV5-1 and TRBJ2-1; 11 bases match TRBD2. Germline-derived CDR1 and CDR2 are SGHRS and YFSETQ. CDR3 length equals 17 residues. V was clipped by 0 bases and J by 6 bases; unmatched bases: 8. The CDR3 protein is CASSLATSGRLGNEQFF. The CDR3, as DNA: TGCGCCAGCAGCTTGGCCACTAGCGGGAGACTCGGCAATGAGCAGTTCTTC.

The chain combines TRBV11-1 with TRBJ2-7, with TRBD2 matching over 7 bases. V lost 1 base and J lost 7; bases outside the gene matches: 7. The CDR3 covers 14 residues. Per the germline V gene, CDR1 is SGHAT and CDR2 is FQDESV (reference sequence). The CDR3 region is CASSLEGGPREQYF. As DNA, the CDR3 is TGTGCCAGCAGCTTAGAGGGAGGGCCGCGGGAGCAGTACTTC.

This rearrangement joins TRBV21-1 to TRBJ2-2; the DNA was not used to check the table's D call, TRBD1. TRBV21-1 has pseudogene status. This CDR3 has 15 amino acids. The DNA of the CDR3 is TGTGCCAGCAGCAAAGGGGACAAGAACACCGGGGAGCTGTTTTTT. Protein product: CASSKGDKNTGELFF.

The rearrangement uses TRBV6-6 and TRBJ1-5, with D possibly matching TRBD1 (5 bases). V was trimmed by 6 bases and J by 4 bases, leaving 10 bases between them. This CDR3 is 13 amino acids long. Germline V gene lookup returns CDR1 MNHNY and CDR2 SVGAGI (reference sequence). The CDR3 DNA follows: TGTGCCAGCAGCCCTCCAGGGAATCAGCCCCAGCATTTT. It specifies CASSPPGNQPQHF.

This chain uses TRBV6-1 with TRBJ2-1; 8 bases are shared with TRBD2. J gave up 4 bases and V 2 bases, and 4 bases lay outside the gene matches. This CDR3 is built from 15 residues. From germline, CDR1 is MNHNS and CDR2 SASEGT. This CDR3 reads CASSEFTSGYNEQFF. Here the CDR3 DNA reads TGTGCCAGCAGTGAATTCACTAGCGGTTACAATGAGCAGTTCTTC.

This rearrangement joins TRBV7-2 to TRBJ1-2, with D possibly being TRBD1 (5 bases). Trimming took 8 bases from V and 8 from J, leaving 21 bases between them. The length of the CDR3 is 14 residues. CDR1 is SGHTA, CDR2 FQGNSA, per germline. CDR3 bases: TGTGCCAGCGGCGACAGTCCTGTCGCGGGAGGCTACACCTTC. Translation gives CASGDSPVAGGYTF. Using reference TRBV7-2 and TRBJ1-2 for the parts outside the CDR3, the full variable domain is GAGVSQSPSNKVTEKGKDVELRCDPISGHTALYWYRQSLGQGLEFLIYFQGNSAPDKSGLPSDRFSAERTGGSVSTLTIQRTQQEDSAVYLCASGDSPVAGGYTFGSGTRLTVV.

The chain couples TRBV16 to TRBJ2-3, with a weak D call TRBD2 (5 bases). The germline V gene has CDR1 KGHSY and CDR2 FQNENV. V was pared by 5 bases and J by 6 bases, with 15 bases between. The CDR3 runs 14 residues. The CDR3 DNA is TGTGCCAGCAGCTATCGTAGTAGAGGGGATACGCAGTATTTT. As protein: CASSYRSRGDTQYF.

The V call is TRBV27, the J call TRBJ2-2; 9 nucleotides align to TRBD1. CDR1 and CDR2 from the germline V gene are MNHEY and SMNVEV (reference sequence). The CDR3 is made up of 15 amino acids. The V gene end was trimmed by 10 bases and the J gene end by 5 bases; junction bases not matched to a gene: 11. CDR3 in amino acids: CATNKGDRETGELFF. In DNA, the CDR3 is TGTGCCACGAACAAAGGGGACAGGGAAACCGGGGAGCTGTTTTTT.

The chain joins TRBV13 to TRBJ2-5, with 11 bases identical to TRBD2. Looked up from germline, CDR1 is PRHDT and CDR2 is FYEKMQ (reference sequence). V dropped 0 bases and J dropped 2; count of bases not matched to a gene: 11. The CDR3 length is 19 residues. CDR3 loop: CASSLGRTSGRYGQETQYF. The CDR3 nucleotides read TGTGCCAGCAGCTTAGGCCGAACTAGCGGGAGATACGGTCAAGAGACCCAGTACTTC.

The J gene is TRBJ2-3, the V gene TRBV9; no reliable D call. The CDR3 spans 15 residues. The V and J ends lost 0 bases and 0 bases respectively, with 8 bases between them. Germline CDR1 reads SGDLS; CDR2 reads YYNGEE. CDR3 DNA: TGTGCCAGCAGCGTAGATGAGGATAGCACAGATACGCAGTATTTT. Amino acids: CASSVDEDSTDTQYF. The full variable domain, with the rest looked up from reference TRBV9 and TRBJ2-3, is DSGVTQTPKHLITATGQRVTLRCSPRSGDLSVYWYQQSLDQGLQFLIQYYNGEERAKGNILERFSAQQFPDLHSELNLSSLELGDSALYFCASSVDEDSTDTQYFGPGTRLTVL.